Listed here are 11 T cell receptor beta chains from one sample, sequenced in a study of breast tumors, draining lymph nodes, adjacent tissues. TCRdb re-called the multiplex PCR reads through MiXCR, storing one row per CDR3 protein. The sample has over 150,000 distinct CDR3 sequences, 25% to 40% seen once. Samples came from axillary lymph nodes draining the breast cancer. The sequencing sample was made of axillary lymph node tissue. These receptor sequences come from a female donor with breast cancer. Some clones in this sample may be carry-over from other donors' samples.

In this sample, this clonotype turned up many times. This chain uses TRBV6-1 with TRBJ1-5; 7 bases are shared with TRBD1. Germline CDR1 and CDR2: MNHNS and SASEGT. The CDR3 consists of 16 residues. V lost 2 bases to trimming and J lost 3 bases; unmatched junction nucleotides: 7. The CDR3 here is CASSERRGLNNQPQHF. The CDR3 DNA sequence: TGTGCCAGCAGTGAAAGAAGGGGGCTGAACAATCAGCCCCAGCATTTT.

This clonotype has only a few counts. A junction boundary mismatches the germline segment, possibly from a read error. V is TRBV15 and J is TRBJ2-5, with 9 bases fitting TRBD2. Germline V CDR1 and CDR2: LNHNV, YYDKDF (reference sequence). The CDR3 length is 18 residues. CDR3 DNA sequence: TGTGCCACCGGCAGAGATTCTCAATATGCGGGGGGGGAGGAGACCCAGTACTTC. Translation: CATGRDSQYAGGEETQYF.

This clonotype came up many times. The gene calls are TRBV30 and TRBJ2-3, with TRBD2 matching over 12 bases. The CDR3 runs to 16 residues. The germline V gene encodes CDR1 GTSNPN and CDR2 SVGIG (reference sequence). The V gene end was trimmed by 5 bases and the J gene end by 0 bases; junction bases not matched to a gene: 6. The CDR3 reads CAWGTSGPPSTDTQYF. CDR3 sequence (DNA): TGTGCCTGGGGGACTAGCGGGCCGCCTAGCACAGATACGCAGTATTTT. Looking up the rest from reference TRBV30 and TRBJ2-3 gives the full variable domain: SQTIHQWPATLVQPVGSPLSLECTVEGTSNPNLYWYRQAAGRGLQLLFYSVGIGQISSEVPQNLSASRPQDRQFILSSKKLLLSDSGFYLCAWGTSGPPSTDTQYFGPGTRLTVL.

This clonotype was picked up many times. The chain uses TRBV6-5 and TRBJ2-1, with TRBD1 identical over 7 bases. Germline V gives CDR1 MNHEY, CDR2 SVGAGI. V lost 5 bases and J lost 9; bases outside the gene matches: 4. This CDR3 is 12 amino acids long. This chain's CDR3 is CASSPTGIEQFF. The DNA for the CDR3 is TGTGCCAGCAGTCCGACAGGGATTGAGCAGTTCTTC.

This clonotype was observed many times. The rearrangement joins TRBV5-4 to TRBJ1-3; D gene unclear. Germline assignment: CDR1 SGHNT and CDR2 YYREEE (reference sequence). This CDR3 comprises 17 residues. V was shortened by 2 bases and J by 1 base, with 16 bases between the two germline ends. DNA of the CDR3: TGTGCCAGCAGCTTCGGCTCCAGAACGTCATCTGGAAACACCATATATTTT. It yields the protein CASSFGSRTSSGNTIYF.

This clonotype was counted between two and nine times. At one end, the junction sequence differs from germline, possibly due to a read error. The chain links TRBV11-2 to TRBJ2-3, with 10 bases that match TRBD2. This CDR3 has 16 residues. Germline lookup yields CDR1 SGHAT and CDR2 FQNNGV. CDR3 bases: TGTGCCAGCAGCTTAGTCGGGAGTGGGCTAGCGGGGGCCAACCACTTT. Protein: CASSLVGSGLAGANHF.

This clonotype appeared many times. The conserved final phenylalanine or tryptophan is absent from the CDR3, which likely points to a read error. J is TRBJ2-5 and V is TRBV4-1, with 9 bases matching TRBD2. Germline CDR1 is MGHRA and CDR2 is YSYEKL. With V trimmed by 4 bases and J by 5 bases, 8 bases remained unmatched. The CDR3 sequence is 15 residues long. The CDR3, as DNA: TGCGCCAGCAGCCTCGCGGCGGGGGGGAGGGAGACCCAGTACCTC. This gives the protein CASSLAAGGRETQYL.

Regarding this clonotype: This may arise from a read error, as a much more abundant clone is one base away. Because it lacks the conserved phenylalanine or tryptophan at the end, this CDR3 is likely a read error. V usage is TRBV3-1 and J usage is TRBJ1-3; D not certain. The germline gives CDR1 LGHDT, CDR2 YNNKEL (reference sequence). The CDR3 is 13 amino acids. V was pared by 4 bases and J by 2 bases, with 6 bases between. CDR3 sequence reads: CASSLSPGNTIYS. The DNA of the CDR3 is TGTGCCAGCAGCCTCAGTCCTGGAAACACCATATATTCT.

The chain carries TRBV18 and TRBJ2-3, with D possibly being TRBD1 (5 bases). Germline V gene lookup returns CDR1 KGHSH and CDR2 LQKENI. The V end lost 4 bases, the J end lost 2 bases, and 10 bases lay between the germline ends. The CDR3 length is 14 residues. CDR3 sequence (DNA): TGTGCCAGCTCACTCAGGGAAATCACAGATACGCAGTATTTT. Translated: CASSLREITDTQYF.

This chain links TRBV20-1 with TRBJ1-1, with TRBD1 as a possible D gene (5 bases). CDR3 length: 14 residues. The V gene lost 1 base and the J gene lost 0 bases, with 9 bases spanning the gap. Germline V gene data show CDR1 as DFQATT and CDR2 as SNEGSKA (reference sequence). CDR3 protein: CSARVTGLNTEAFF. The CDR3 nucleotides are TGCAGTGCTAGAGTAACAGGTCTGAACACTGAAGCTTTCTTT.

This clonotype was recorded at least ten times. The rearrangement joins TRBV4-1 to TRBJ2-3, with TRBD1 as a possible D gene (6 bases). Trimming cost V 0 bases and J 7 bases, with 17 bases left between them. The germline gives CDR1 MGHRA, CDR2 YSYEKL. The CDR3 consists of 16 residues. CDR3 sequence (DNA): TGCGCCAGCAGCCAAGAAGGGGCAGGGGAAGGAAATACGCAGTATTTT. Translating it yields CASSQEGAGEGNTQYF.